Each of the 13 T cell receptor beta chains below was sequenced from the same sample in a study of T cell repertoires in cytomegalovirus infection. Each CDR3 protein is one row after TCRdb ran MiXCR on the reads. Found here are hundreds of thousands of distinct CDR3 sequences, roughly 18% of them singletons; the top ten hold roughly 9%. Sequenced material: PBMCs. Receptor source: a human donor in good health (CMV status not recorded). Some clones in this sample may be carry-over from other donors' samples.

This clonotype showed up just a few times. The chain links TRBV7-9 to TRBJ1-2, with 10 bases that match TRBD1. Looked up from germline, CDR1 is SEHNR and CDR2 is FQNEAQ (reference sequence). V was pared by 3 bases and J by 8 bases, with 9 bases of the junction left unmatched. This CDR3 contains 15 residues. In nucleotides, the CDR3 is TGTGCCAGCAGCTTTACACCGGGGACAGGGGACGGCTACACCTTC. Translated, it gives CASSFTPGTGDGYTF.

This clonotype was counted between two and nine times. The gene calls are TRBV29-1 and TRBJ1-2; D remains ambiguous. CDR1 and CDR2 from the germline V gene are SQVTM and ANQGSEA. The V gene lost 0 bases and the J gene lost 4 bases, with 18 bases spanning the gap. The CDR3 totals 16 residues. The CDR3 nucleotides read TGCAGCGTTGAAGAGAGAAGAGGGCGTACGGCCTATGGCTACACCTTC. Encoded protein: CSVEERRGRTAYGYTF.

This clonotype was recorded many times. The chain is built from TRBV7-8 and TRBJ2-5, with 10 bases matching TRBD2. This CDR3 has 21 residues. Germline V CDR1 and CDR2: SGHVS, FQNEAQ. J was trimmed by 4 bases and V by 0 bases; bases with no gene match: 20. CDR3 sequence (DNA): TGTGCCAGCAGCTTAGCGTGGGGGGCACTCGGGACTAGCGCCTCTACAGAGACCCAGTACTTC. It specifies CASSLAWGALGTSASTETQYF.

With respect to this clonotype: Given a much more abundant clone one base away, this may be a read error. The chain is built from TRBV7-2 and TRBJ1-6; TRBD1 matches at 7 bases. Germline values: CDR1 SGHTA, CDR2 FQGNSA. The CDR3 length is 16 residues. CDR3 DNA sequence: TGTGCCTGCAGCTTAGGCCCCGGGACAGATAATTCACCCCTCCACTTT. This codes for CACSLGPGTDNSPLHF.

The chain carries TRBV5-6 and TRBJ1-1; unclear D gene. From germline, CDR1 is SGHDT and CDR2 YYEEEE. The V and J ends lost 3 bases and 0 bases respectively, with 9 bases between them. The CDR3 runs to 14 residues. CDR3 DNA: TGTGCCAGCAGCTCGCTCGGATTGAACACTGAAGCTTTCTTT. Its translation: CASSSLGLNTEAFF. Variable domain in full (rest from reference TRBV5-6 and TRBJ1-1): DAGVTQSPTHLIKTRGQQVTLRCSPKSGHDTVSWYQQALGQGPQFIFQYYEEEERQRGNFPDRFSGHQFPNYSSELNVNALLLGDSALYLCASSSLGLNTEAFFGQGTRLTVV.

There are a few counts of this clonotype. The chain has TRBV12-3 or TRBV12-4 and TRBJ1-2; a weak D match, TRBD1 (6 bases). This CDR3 has 13 residues. V lost 10 bases and J 5 bases, leaving 17 bases between the germline ends. The CDR3 reads CATRTEDPYGYTF. DNA of the CDR3: TGTGCCACCCGGACAGAAGACCCGTATGGCTACACCTTC.

The chain is built from TRBV4-1 and TRBJ1-5; tentative D call: TRBD1 (5 bases). CDR3 length equals 14 residues. The V end lost 0 bases, the J end lost 9 bases, and 12 bases lay between the germline ends. Per the germline V gene, CDR1 is MGHRA and CDR2 is YSYEKL. CDR3 nucleotides: TGCGCCAGCAGCCAAGAAGGGGATGTTAGGCCCCAGCATTTT. Encoded protein: CASSQEGDVRPQHF.

V and J are TRBV6-1 and TRBJ2-5, with D maybe TRBD1 (6 bases). With 8 bases removed from V and 5 bases from J, the gap between germline ends came to 18 bases. In germline, CDR1 is MNHNS, CDR2 SASEGT. The CDR3 covers 14 residues. DNA of the CDR3: TGTGCCAGCTTTCTTGACAGGTTTCGGGAGACCCAGTACTTC. It codes for CASFLDRFRETQYF.

This clonotype was seen at least ten times. The V and J genes are TRBV12-3 or TRBV12-4 and TRBJ1-2; D not resolved. The CDR3 runs 16 residues. Trimming stripped 6 bases from V and 4 bases from J, with 21 bases between. CDR3 bases: TGTGCCAGCAGCCCAGTCCGGACCGCACCGAGCTATGGCTACACCTTC. Translating gives CASSPVRTAPSYGYTF.

The CDR3 DNA reads as TGTGCCAGCAGCCACCAAATGCCAAATTCACCCCTCCACTTT. It specifies CASSHQMPNSPLHF. The genes are TRBV4-2 and TRBJ1-6; unclear D gene. Germline lookup yields CDR1 LGHNA and CDR2 YNFKEQ. The CDR3 covers 14 residues. V dropped 3 bases and J dropped 7 bases, with 10 bases sitting between them.

The chain carries TRBV4-1 and TRBJ2-5; the D gene is possibly TRBD2 (6 bases). CDR3 size: 14 residues. The germline V gene encodes CDR1 MGHRA and CDR2 YSYEKL. Trimming stripped 0 bases from V and 5 bases from J, with 10 bases between. The CDR3 region is CASSQDAGLETQYF. The CDR3 DNA follows: TGCGCCAGCAGCCAAGACGCGGGGTTGGAGACCCAGTACTTC.

In this sample, this clonotype turned up a few times. The J gene is TRBJ2-2, the V gene TRBV7-6; D is undetermined. The CDR3 has 15 residues. Germline CDR1 and CDR2: SGHVS and FNYEAQ. Between the trimmed V and J ends, which lost 4 bases and 3 bases, there was a span of 12 bases. The CDR3 loop reads CASSSPLRDTGELFF. The CDR3 nucleotides are TGTGCCAGCAGCTCACCTCTTAGGGACACCGGGGAGCTGTTTTTT.

This clonotype was counted only a few times. This chain uses TRBV28 with TRBJ2-3; TRBD1 might be the D (5 bases). Trimming removed 6 bases from V and 4 bases from J, with 14 bases in between. CDR1 MDHEN and CDR2 SYDVKM come from the germline V gene. CDR3 length: 14 amino acids. In DNA form, the CDR3 reads TGTGCCAGCAGGACGACAGTTCCCGCAGATACGCAGTATTTT. Its translation is CASRTTVPADTQYF.